This entry lists 10 T cell receptor beta chains sequenced from one sample in a study of patients and donors after allogeneic stem cell transplantation. MiXCR, run by TCRdb on the RT-PCR reads, gives a single entry per CDR3 protein. The sample includes a few hundred thousand distinct CDR3 sequences, 12% to 15% of them seen just once. The source material was blood, either unsorted or a sorted T cell fraction (not recorded which). All receptors derive from a human donor who was either an allogeneic HSCT recipient or a stem cell or donor lymphocyte infusion donor (not recorded which). It is not recorded whose cells these are; they may come from a transplant donor.

This clonotype was observed many times. The chain has TRBV5-4 and TRBJ1-2, with D possibly matching TRBD1 (5 bases). V was shortened by 4 bases and J by 0 bases, with 13 bases between the two germline ends. Germline V gene sequence: CDR1 SGHNT, CDR2 YYREEE (reference sequence). This CDR3 is built from 15 residues. The DNA of the CDR3 is TGTGCCAGCAGCCTGGCGGGGACCACTAACTATGGCTACACCTTC. Translated: CASSLAGTTNYGYTF. The whole variable domain, remainder taken from reference TRBV5-4 and TRBJ1-2, is ETGVTQSPTHLIKTRGQQVTLRCSSQSGHNTVSWYQQALGQGPQFIFQYYREEENGRGNFPPRFSGLQFPNYSSELNVNALELDDSALYLCASSLAGTTNYGYTFGSGTRLTVV.

Only a few counts were recorded for this clonotype. V gene TRBV12-3 or TRBV12-4 combines with J gene TRBJ2-3, with TRBD2 matching 13 bases. V shed 6 bases, J shed 2 bases, and the junction held 5 bases outside the gene matches. This CDR3 region has 16 residues. The CDR3 DNA reads TGTGCCAGCAGACTGACTAGCGGGGGGCTCACAGATACGCAGTATTTT. Translation: CASRLTSGGLTDTQYF.

This clonotype appeared many times. This chain uses TRBV20-1 with TRBJ1-2, with 7 nucleotides matching TRBD1. This CDR3 comprises 14 residues. CDR1 and CDR2 (germline): DFQATT, SNEGSKA (reference sequence). V shed 2 bases, J shed 5 bases, and the junction held 8 bases outside the gene matches. As DNA, the CDR3 is TGCAGTGCTAGAAGGGGGACAGCAGTATATGGCTACACCTTC. It is translated as CSARRGTAVYGYTF.

This clonotype has just a few counts. The chain carries TRBV9 and TRBJ2-5; the D gene is possibly TRBD2 (6 bases). This CDR3 spans 15 amino acids. V was shortened by 3 bases and J by 1 base, with 13 bases between the two germline ends. Germline V gene lookup returns CDR1 SGDLS and CDR2 YYNGEE. CDR3 sequence reads: CASSAGGGTQETQYF. Written as DNA, the CDR3 is TGTGCCAGCAGCGCCGGCGGAGGGACCCAAGAGACCCAGTACTTC. The full variable domain, in which reference TRBV9 and TRBJ2-5 provide the parts outside the CDR3, is DSGVTQTPKHLITATGQRVTLRCSPRSGDLSVYWYQQSLDQGLQFLIQYYNGEERAKGNILERFSAQQFPDLHSELNLSSLELGDSALYFCASSAGGGTQETQYFGPGTRLLVL.

This clonotype appeared a few times. CDR3 amino acids: CASSIGDFTGELFF. CDR3 coding DNA: TGTGCCAGTAGTATAGGGGACTTCACCGGGGAGCTGTTTTTT. The gene calls are TRBV19 and TRBJ2-2; TRBD2 might be the D (6 bases). V was cut by 1 base and J by 4 bases, with 7 bases left in between. From germline, CDR1 is LNHDA and CDR2 SQIVND (reference sequence). This CDR3 contains 14 residues. Combining the CDR3 with reference TRBV19 and TRBJ2-2 gives the whole variable domain DGGITQSPKYLFRKEGQNVTLSCEQNLNHDAMYWYRQDPGQGLRLIYYSQIVNDFQKGDIAEGYSVSREKKESFPLTVTSAQKNPTAFYLCASSIGDFTGELFFGEGSRLTVL.

In its sample, this clonotype was seen many times. The V call is TRBV15, the J call TRBJ2-1; 8 nucleotides match TRBD2. Per the germline V gene, CDR1 is LNHNV and CDR2 is YYDKDF (reference sequence). The CDR3 loop spans 15 amino acids. Trimming removed 4 bases from V and 7 bases from J; junction bases left unmatched: 9. The CDR3 nucleotides are TGTGCCACCAGCAACCAGCGGGAGCTTGGGAATGAGCAGTTCTTC. Protein product: CATSNQRELGNEQFF.

The chain employs TRBV2 and TRBJ2-7, with 8 bases identical to TRBD1. This CDR3 has 12 amino acids. Germline V gene sequence: CDR1 SNHLY, CDR2 FYNNEI. The CDR3 spells CALGQDSYEQYF. CDR3 coding DNA: TGTGCACTGGGACAGGACTCCTACGAGCAGTACTTC. Full variable domain (remainder filled in from reference TRBV2 and TRBJ2-7): EPEVTQTPSHQVTQMGQEVILRCVPISNHLYFYWYRQILGQKVEFLVSFYNNEISEKSEIFDDQFSVERPDGSNFTLKIRSTKLEDSAMYFCALGQDSYEQYFGPGTRLTVT.

The chain has TRBV4-2 and TRBJ2-3; 8 bases match TRBD2. The CDR3 loop spans 16 amino acids. The germline V gene encodes CDR1 LGHNA and CDR2 YNFKEQ. J was trimmed by 6 bases and V by 7 bases; bases with no gene match: 15. The CDR3 sequence: CASKYGLAGPGDTQYF. The CDR3 bases are TGTGCCAGCAAGTATGGGCTAGCGGGCCCAGGGGATACGCAGTATTTT.

V gene TRBV5-1 combines with J gene TRBJ1-2; D not resolved. The CDR3 runs 15 residues. Germline assignment: CDR1 SGHRS and CDR2 YFSETQ. V shed 0 bases and J shed 5 bases, with 14 bases lying between them. The CDR3 nucleotides read TGCGCCAGCAGCTTGGGCCGGACGGATCTGTATGGCTACACCTTC. It specifies CASSLGRTDLYGYTF.

This clonotype showed up just a few times. The chain joins TRBV5-5 to TRBJ2-1; tentatively, D is TRBD1 (6 bases). CDR1 and CDR2 (germline): SGHKS, YYEKEE (reference sequence). V lost 3 bases, J lost 6 bases, and 10 bases lay in between. This CDR3 region has 13 residues. The CDR3 DNA follows: TGTGCCAGCAGCTGGAGACAGGCCAATGAGCAGTTCTTC. This sequence encodes CASSWRQANEQFF.